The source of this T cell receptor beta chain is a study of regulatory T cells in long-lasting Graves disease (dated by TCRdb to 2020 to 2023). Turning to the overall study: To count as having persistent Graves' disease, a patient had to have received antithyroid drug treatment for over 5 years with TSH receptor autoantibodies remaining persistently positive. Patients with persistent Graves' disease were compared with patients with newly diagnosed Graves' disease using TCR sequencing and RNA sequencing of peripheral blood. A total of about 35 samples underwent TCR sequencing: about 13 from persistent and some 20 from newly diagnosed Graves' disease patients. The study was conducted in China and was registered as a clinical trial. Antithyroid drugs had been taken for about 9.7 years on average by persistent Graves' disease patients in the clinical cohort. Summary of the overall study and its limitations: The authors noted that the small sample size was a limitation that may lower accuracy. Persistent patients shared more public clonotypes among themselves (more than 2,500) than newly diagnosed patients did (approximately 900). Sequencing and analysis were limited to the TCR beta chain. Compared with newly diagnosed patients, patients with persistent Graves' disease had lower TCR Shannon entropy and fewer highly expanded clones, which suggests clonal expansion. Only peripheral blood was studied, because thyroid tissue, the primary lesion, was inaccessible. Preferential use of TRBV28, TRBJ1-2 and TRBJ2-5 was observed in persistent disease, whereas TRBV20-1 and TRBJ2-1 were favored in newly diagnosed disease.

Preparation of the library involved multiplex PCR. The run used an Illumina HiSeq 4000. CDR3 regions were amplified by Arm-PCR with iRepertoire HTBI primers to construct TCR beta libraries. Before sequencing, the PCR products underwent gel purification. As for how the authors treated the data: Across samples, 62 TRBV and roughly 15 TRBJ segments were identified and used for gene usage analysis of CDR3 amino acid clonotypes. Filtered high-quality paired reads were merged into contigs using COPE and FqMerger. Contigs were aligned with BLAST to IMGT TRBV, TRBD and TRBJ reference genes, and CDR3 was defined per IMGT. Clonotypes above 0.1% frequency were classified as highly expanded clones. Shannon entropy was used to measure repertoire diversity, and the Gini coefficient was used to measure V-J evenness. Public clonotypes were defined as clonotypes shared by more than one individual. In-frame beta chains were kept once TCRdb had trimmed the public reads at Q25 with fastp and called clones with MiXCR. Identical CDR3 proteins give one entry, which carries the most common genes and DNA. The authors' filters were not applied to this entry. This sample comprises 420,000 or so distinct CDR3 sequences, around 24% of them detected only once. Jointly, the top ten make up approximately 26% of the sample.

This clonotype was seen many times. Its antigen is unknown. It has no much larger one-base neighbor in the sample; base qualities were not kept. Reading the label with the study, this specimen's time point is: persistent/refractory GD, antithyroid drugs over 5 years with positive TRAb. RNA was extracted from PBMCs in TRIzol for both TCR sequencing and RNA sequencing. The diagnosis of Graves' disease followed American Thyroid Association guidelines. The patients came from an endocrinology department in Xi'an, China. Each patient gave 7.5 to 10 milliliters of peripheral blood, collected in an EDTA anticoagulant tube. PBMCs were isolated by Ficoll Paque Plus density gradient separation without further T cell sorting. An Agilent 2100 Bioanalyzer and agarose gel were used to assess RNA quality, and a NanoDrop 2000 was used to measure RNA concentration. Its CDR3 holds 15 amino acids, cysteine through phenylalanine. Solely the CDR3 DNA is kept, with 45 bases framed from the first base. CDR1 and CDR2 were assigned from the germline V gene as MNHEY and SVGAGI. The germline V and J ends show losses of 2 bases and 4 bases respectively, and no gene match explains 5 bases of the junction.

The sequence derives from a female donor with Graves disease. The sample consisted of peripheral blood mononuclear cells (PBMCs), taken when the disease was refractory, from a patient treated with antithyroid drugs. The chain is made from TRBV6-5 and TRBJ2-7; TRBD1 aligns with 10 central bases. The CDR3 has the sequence CASSYVGQGVYEQYF. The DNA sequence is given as TGTGCCAGCAGTTACGTAGGACAGGGGGTATACGAGCAGTACTTC.